This T cell receptor beta chain was sequenced in a study of T-cell reconstitution after alpha-beta-depleted transplantation in children. General observations from the study: A year had passed since transplant, and T-cell counts and diversity by then came mostly from newly produced T cells. It was reported that alpha-beta T cells came from several hundred expanded graft clones (about two months after transplant). Several patients had high TCRbeta diversity at day 60; it came from surviving recipient T cells and thymic progenitors.

A TCRbeta library incorporating unique molecular identifiers was prepared. TCRdb reanalysed the PCR reads using MiXCR and keeps one entry per CDR3 protein. This table holds fewer than 700,000 distinct CDR3 sequences, approximately 13% found once. With respect to this clonotype: Its antigen is as yet unknown. The junction does not match germline at one end; this may be a read error.

Germline V gene data show CDR1 as DFQATT and CDR2 as SNEGSKA (reference sequence). This CDR3 has 17 amino acids. This sample comprised PBMCs, mostly from graft donor cells, obtained 360 days after TCRalphabeta/CD19-depleted stem cell transplant. The rearrangement joins TRBV20-1 to TRBJ2-6; D may match TRBD1 or TRBD2 (5 bases each). The TCR sequence derives from a male patient between 10 and 17 years old who had a stem cell transplant for acute myeloid leukemia, so the T cells may come from the graft donor. The DNA of the CDR3 is TGCTGTGCTAGAAATCGGGCAGGGACCTCTGGGGCCAACGTCCTGACTTTC. It translates to CCARNRAGTSGANVLTF.